This T cell receptor (beta chain) was obtained from a study of T cell repertoires in cytomegalovirus infection (dated by TCRdb to between 2018 and 2021). About the full investigation: Because public TCR beta signatures pointed to carriage of CMV infection together with the matching HLA type, the HLA type of each donor mattered for the analysis.

Comment on this clonotype: Its specific antigen is unknown. Base quality data are lacking; no much larger clone is found one base away.

The reads were generated on an Illumina HiSeq 1500. Through fastp at Q25 and MiXCR, TCRdb rebuilt clones from the public reads, retaining in-frame beta chains. All rows with the same CDR3 protein become a single entry with the most common DNA and genes. The sample table lists 400,000 or so distinct CDR3 sequences, 18% of them with a count of one. The ten largest clones take up 7.5% to 9.5% of the sample. Beyond this particular receptor, the publication reports: Carriers of CMV infection plus the relevant HLA type were discriminated by the cumulative frequency of public TCR beta family members in the study cohort and in an independent 352-donor cohort. The ex vivo response was dominated by HLA-C-restricted CMV-specific TCR beta clonotypes, which also provided the single most frequent clonotype in two of eight donors.

Deletion took 4 bases off V and 5 bases off J, with a span of 15 bases between the germline ends. In the germline V gene, CDR1 corresponds to SGHRS and CDR2 to YFSETQ. Spanning cysteine to phenylalanine, the CDR3 consists of 14 amino acids. CDR3 DNA is the only sequence kept; it has 42 bases, read in frame from the first base. The clonotype originates from a human donor in good health (CMV status not recorded). Some clones in this sample may be carry-over from other donors' samples. Input material: PBMCs. The chain is assembled from TRBV5-1 and TRBJ2-5; no confident D gene assignment can be made. The CDR3 here reads CASSGLGKWETQYF. The sequence in DNA is TGCGCCAGCAGCGGCCTTGGAAAATGGGAGACCCAGTACTTC.